Sequencing of this T cell receptor (beta chain) was carried out in a study of blood T cell repertoires in COVID-19. The repertoire was sequenced with immunoSEQ multiplex PCR; TCRdb's copy has only in-frame clones and lacks some. This sample carries 100,000 or so clones, about 90% of them seen once, and the ten largest clones take approximately 15%. Per the germline V gene, CDR1 is SGHRS and CDR2 is YFSETQ. The CDR3 consists of 17 residues. Trimming stripped 4 bases from V and 3 bases from J, with 19 bases between. This clonotype was obtained from a man aged 50-60 years with acute or convalescent COVID-19. The chain has TRBV5-1 and TRBJ2-2, with TRBD1 as a possible D gene (5 bases). The sample consisted of peripheral blood. The CDR3 DNA reads TGCGCCAGCAGCGAGCATGGACAAGGAACCTACACCGGGGAGCTGTTTTTT. It encodes CASSEHGQGTYTGELFF.